Listed below are T cell receptor beta chains from one sample, sequenced in a study of cytomegalovirus exposure and HLA in healthy donors. Method: immunoSEQ multiplex PCR; TCRdb's copy keeps in-frame clones and lacks some. The sample has over 85,000 clones, about 66% seen once; the top ten hold 2.1%. Source material: PBMCs. Source of these receptors: a man aged 25-40 years in good health and CMV-seronegative. Each CDR3 is given with its conserved first and last residue. D genes are given only for firm matches. Clone size is shown for a subset of rows, as once, few, many or a class of expanded clone.

V gene: TRBV10-3
J gene: TRBJ1-5
clone size: .
D gene: .
CDR3 DNA: TGTGCCATCAGTAATGGTCCTAACGGGAGCAATCAGCCCCAGCATTTT
CDR3 protein: CAISNGPNGSNQPQHF

V gene: TRBV20-1
J gene: TRBJ1-1
clone size: few
D gene: .
CDR3 DNA: TGCAGTAAGGGACTTTACACTGAAGCTTTCTTT
CDR3 protein: CSKGLYTEAFF

V gene: TRBV4-3
J gene: TRBJ2-7
clone size: .
D gene: TRBD1
CDR3 DNA: TGCGCCAGCAGCCATGGAGGGACAGGCGAAGCATACGAGCAGTACTTC
CDR3 protein: CASSHGGTGEAYEQYF

V gene: TRBV7-9
J gene: TRBJ2-1
clone size: .
D gene: .
CDR3 DNA: TGTGCCAGCAGCGGGTCGGGTGAGCAGTTCTTC
CDR3 protein: CASSGSGEQFF

V gene: TRBV4-1
J gene: TRBJ1-4
clone size: few
D gene: .
CDR3 DNA: TGCGCCAGCAGCCAAGTGGCAGGCCTTAATGAAAAACTGTTTTTT
CDR3 protein: CASSQVAGLNEKLFF

V gene: TRBV27
J gene: TRBJ1-1
clone size: .
D gene: TRBD1
CDR3 DNA: TGTGCCAGCAGGGGGACAGGGAGTAGGACTGAAGCTTTCTTT
CDR3 protein: CASRGTGSRTEAFF

V gene: TRBV30
J gene: TRBJ1-5
clone size: .
D gene: .
CDR3 DNA: TGTGCCATCGCCCCAGGGGGCAATCAGCCCCAGCATTTT
CDR3 protein: CAIAPGGNQPQHF

V gene: TRBV11-3
J gene: TRBJ1-1
clone size: few
D gene: TRBD1
CDR3 DNA: TGTGCCAGCAGCCCCGCCAGGGGGACCACTGAAGCTTTCTTT
CDR3 protein: CASSPARGTTEAFF

V gene: TRBV9
J gene: TRBJ2-2
clone size: .
D gene: TRBD2
CDR3 DNA: TGTGCCAGCAGCCCCCGATCAGGACTAGCTCAGAACACCGGGGAGCTGTTTTTT
CDR3 protein: CASSPRSGLAQNTGELFF

V gene: TRBV29-1
J gene: TRBJ1-1
clone size: .
D gene: .
CDR3 DNA: TGCAGCTGCGCCCTAAGGGCTAGGGAGCCGAACACTGAAGCTTTCTTT
CDR3 protein: CSCALRAREPNTEAFF

V gene: TRBV7-6
J gene: TRBJ1-1
clone size: .
D gene: .
CDR3 DNA: TGTGCCAGCAGCTTCCTCCCCGGGTTCGAGATGCAAGAGGTCACTGAAGCTTTCTTT
CDR3 protein: CASSFLPGFEMQEVTEAFF

V gene: TRBV6-1
J gene: TRBJ2-3
clone size: .
D gene: TRBD2
CDR3 DNA: TGTGCCAGCAGTGTACGCCGGGGGGTAACAGATACGCAGTATTTT
CDR3 protein: CASSVRRGVTDTQYF

V gene: TRBV2
J gene: TRBJ2-1
clone size: .
D gene: .
CDR3 DNA: TGTGCCAGCAGTGAAAGGGGTGAGCAGTTCTTC
CDR3 protein: CASSERGEQFF

V gene: TRBV19
J gene: TRBJ1-2
clone size: once
D gene: .
CDR3 DNA: TGTGCCAGTAGTATAGTCAGGTTCTATGGCTACACCTTC
CDR3 protein: CASSIVRFYGYTF

V gene: TRBV4-2
J gene: TRBJ2-3
clone size: .
D gene: .
CDR3 DNA: TGTGCCAGCAGCCGCCCAGGGGGCACAGATACGCAGTATTTT
CDR3 protein: CASSRPGGTDTQYF

V gene: TRBV19
J gene: TRBJ2-4
clone size: few
D gene: .
CDR3 DNA: TGTGCCACGTCGGAGGCCAAAAACATTCAGTACTTC
CDR3 protein: CATSEAKNIQYF

V gene: TRBV6-1
J gene: TRBJ1-5
clone size: .
D gene: TRBD1
CDR3 DNA: TGTGCCAGGACAGGGTGCGGTCAGCCCCAGCATTTT
CDR3 protein: CARTGCGQPQHF

V gene: TRBV19
J gene: TRBJ2-3
clone size: .
D gene: TRBD2
CDR3 DNA: TGTGCCACAACCCCCGGGACTAGCATTGATACGCAGTATTTT
CDR3 protein: CATTPGTSIDTQYF

V gene: TRBV10-3
J gene: TRBJ1-1
clone size: .
D gene: .
CDR3 DNA: TGTGCCATCAGTGAGGGCGTCGGCCGGGTTGAAGCTTTCTTT
CDR3 protein: CAISEGVGRVEAFF

V gene: TRBV7-2
J gene: TRBJ2-3
clone size: .
D gene: TRBD2
CDR3 DNA: TGTGCCAGCAGCAGGACTAGCGGGGGCACAGATACGCAGTATTTT
CDR3 protein: CASSRTSGGTDTQYF

V gene: TRBV5-6
J gene: TRBJ2-1
clone size: .
D gene: TRBD1
CDR3 DNA: TGTGCCAGCAGTCCTGGTCCCGGGACAGGGTTCTACAATGAGCAGTTCTTC
CDR3 protein: CASSPGPGTGFYNEQFF

V gene: TRBV27
J gene: TRBJ2-2
clone size: .
D gene: TRBD1
CDR3 DNA: TGTGCCAGCAGTTCCGGACAGGGGAGGTTCACCGGGGAGCTGTTTTTT
CDR3 protein: CASSSGQGRFTGELFF

V gene: TRBV28
J gene: TRBJ1-5
clone size: few
D gene: .
CDR3 DNA: TGTGCCAGCAGAGCCTCTGGGACTGACAATCAGCCCCAGCATTTT
CDR3 protein: CASRASGTDNQPQHF

V gene: TRBV15
J gene: TRBJ1-4
clone size: .
D gene: .
CDR3 DNA: TGTGCCACCAGCAGAGGAGGGGAAAAACTGTTTTTT
CDR3 protein: CATSRGGEKLFF

V gene: TRBV27
J gene: TRBJ2-2
clone size: .
D gene: TRBD2
CDR3 DNA: TGTGCCAGTCAGCGGGAGCTTTACACCGGGGAGCTGTTTTTT
CDR3 protein: CASQRELYTGELFF

V gene: TRBV9
J gene: TRBJ2-3
clone size: few
D gene: TRBD2
CDR3 DNA: TGTGCCAGCAGCGTGATCTCGGGCGGGGGAAAAACAGATACGCAGTATTTT
CDR3 protein: CASSVISGGGKTDTQYF

V gene: TRBV6-5
J gene: TRBJ2-2
clone size: .
D gene: TRBD2
CDR3 DNA: TGTGCCAGCAGTTCGTACGGGACTAGGGAGGTGGAGCTGTTTTTT
CDR3 protein: CASSSYGTREVELFF

V gene: TRBV6-1
J gene: TRBJ1-2
clone size: few
D gene: .
CDR3 DNA: TGTGCCAGCACTCTAGGTGGGGGGGCGGTTGGCTACACCTTC
CDR3 protein: CASTLGGGAVGYTF

V gene: TRBV4-3
J gene: TRBJ2-5
clone size: .
D gene: .
CDR3 DNA: TGCGCCAGCAGCCAAGATAGATACAGGCCGGAGACCCAGTACTTC
CDR3 protein: CASSQDRYRPETQYF

V gene: TRBV7-9
J gene: TRBJ1-4
clone size: .
D gene: .
CDR3 DNA: TGTGCCAGCAGCTTAGGTCCGAGTAAAAGTGAAAAACTGTTTTTT
CDR3 protein: CASSLGPSKSEKLFF

V gene: TRBV4-1
J gene: TRBJ1-1
clone size: .
D gene: .
CDR3 DNA: TGCGCCAGCAGCCACACGGACAGTGCTGAAGCTTTCTTT
CDR3 protein: CASSHTDSAEAFF